Given below is one TCR beta chain in context. These data come from a study of blood T cell repertoires in COVID-19. The method was immunoSEQ multiplex PCR; TCRdb's version includes in-frame clones alone and lacks a portion of them. The profile shows 350,000 or so clones, 90% of them singletons. CDR1 is LNHDA, CDR2 SQIVND, per germline (reference sequence). Trimming left V 6 bases short and J 5 bases short, with 10 bases between. This CDR3 region has 12 residues. Sequencing was carried out using peripheral blood. The origin of this receptor is a man aged 18 to 30 with active or convalescent COVID-19. The V gene is TRBV19, the J gene TRBJ1-1; tentative D call: TRBD1 (5 bases). The CDR3 loop reads CASRRGSTEAFF. In nucleotides, the CDR3 is TGTGCCAGTAGGCGGGGGTCGACTGAAGCTTTCTTT.